Listed here are 3 T cell receptor beta chains from one sample, sequenced in a study of PD-1 blockade in classical Hodgkin lymphoma. Generated by immunoSEQ multiplex PCR, the TCRdb table keeps only in-frame clones and is missing some. The data contain about 52,000 clones, around nine tenths of them singletons. Time point reported: cycle 4 day 1 (C4D1), after 6 weeks of nivolumab. Following autologous stem cell transplantation, relapse occurred in every patient, and exposure to brentuximab vedotin varied. The sequenced sample was peripheral blood mononuclear cells (PBMCs), obtained before the fourth cycle of nivolumab. These receptors all come from a human donor with classical Hodgkin lymphoma.

The genes are TRBV5-1 and TRBJ2-7; a weak D match, TRBD1 (6 bases). In germline, CDR1 is SGHRS, CDR2 YFSETQ. V lost 2 bases to trimming and J lost 2 bases, with 11 bases between them. CDR3 length: 14 residues. Here the CDR3 reads CASSFTGQTYEQYF. In DNA form, the CDR3 reads TGCGCCAGCAGCTTTACGGGACAAACCTACGAGCAGTACTTC.

The V call is TRBV5-4, the J call TRBJ2-7; perhaps TRBD1 as D (6 bases). The CDR3 sequence is 14 residues long. Germline-derived CDR1 and CDR2 are SGHNT and YYREEE (reference sequence). V was shortened by 3 bases and J by 1 base, with 11 bases between the two germline ends. The CDR3 region has the DNA TGTGCCAGCAGCTCCCAGGACAGATCCTACGAGCAGTACTTC. Its translation is CASSSQDRSYEQYF.

This chain uses TRBV6-6 with TRBJ2-2, with D possibly being TRBD1 or TRBD2 (5 bases each). Trimming cost V 2 bases and J 2 bases, with 9 bases left between them. This CDR3 region has 15 residues. The germline V gene encodes CDR1 MNHNY and CDR2 SVGAGI (reference sequence). The CDR3 region is CASSYRDPNTGELFF. The CDR3 DNA reads TGTGCCAGCAGTTACAGGGACCCCAACACCGGGGAGCTGTTTTTT.